The 5 T cell receptor beta chains presented below share a single source sample, sequenced in a study of blood T cell repertoires in COVID-19. TCRdb keeps only in-frame clones here, not all; method: immunoSEQ multiplex PCR. This sample has some 340,000 clones; over 75% occur once, and the top ten carry approximately 5%. Sample: PBMCs or T cells enriched from blood (not recorded which). Receptors were obtained from a woman aged 25 to 39 who had recovered from COVID-19.

The chain has TRBV29-1 and TRBJ1-1; D not certain. Germline CDR1 SQVTM, CDR2 ANQGSEA. Deletions cut 5 bases from V and 0 bases from J, with 10 bases between. The CDR3 contains 13 residues. CDR3 in amino acids: CSVHGILNTEAFF. Here the CDR3 DNA reads TGCAGCGTTCACGGGATCTTGAACACTGAAGCTTTCTTT. Filled out from reference TRBV29-1 and TRBJ1-1, the complete variable domain reads SAVISQKPSRDICQRGTSLTIQCQVDSQVTMMFWYRQQPGQSLTLIATANQGSEATYESGFVIDKFPISRPNLTFSTLTVSNMSPEDSSIYLCSVHGILNTEAFFGQGTRLTVV.

The V gene is TRBV7-9, the J gene TRBJ2-7, with a tentative D call TRBD1 (5 bases). This CDR3 region has 14 residues. Looked up from germline, CDR1 is SEHNR and CDR2 is FQNEAQ (reference sequence). Deletions cut 0 bases from V and 3 bases from J, with 9 bases between. The chain's CDR3 is CASSLAGQGYEQYF. The CDR3 coding sequence is TGTGCCAGCAGCTTAGCGGGGCAGGGCTACGAGCAGTACTTC.

The count of this clone is one. The CDR3 loop reads CASSGTGGHQPQHF. In DNA, the CDR3 is TGTGCCAGTAGTGGGACAGGGGGCCATCAGCCCCAGCATTTT. V gene TRBV19 combines with J gene TRBJ1-5, with 12 positions matching TRBD1. The length of the CDR3 is 14 residues. Germline loops: CDR1 LNHDA, CDR2 SQIVND (reference sequence). Losses at the gene ends were 5 bases for V and 5 bases for J; bases not matched to a gene: 1.

The chain is built from TRBV30 and TRBJ2-7; TRBD2 agrees at 7 bases. This CDR3 contains 13 residues. CDR1 is GTSNPN and CDR2 is SVGIG in the germline V gene (reference sequence). The trim removed 0 bases at V and 3 bases at J, leaving 2 bases unmatched. The CDR3 nucleotides read TGTGCCTGGAGTGTTGGGGGGGTCTACGAGCAGTACTTC. This gives the protein CAWSVGGVYEQYF. Full variable domain (outside the CDR3, taken from reference TRBV30 and TRBJ2-7): SQTIHQWPATLVQPVGSPLSLECTVEGTSNPNLYWYRQAAGRGLQLLFYSVGIGQISSEVPQNLSASRPQDRQFILSSKKLLLSDSGFYLCAWSVGGVYEQYFGPGTRLTVT.

The genes are TRBV7-2 and TRBJ2-7, with 9 nucleotides matching TRBD2. The V gene end was trimmed by 5 bases and the J gene end by 3 bases; junction bases not matched to a gene: 8. CDR1 SGHTA and CDR2 FQGNSA come from the germline V gene. This CDR3 region has 15 residues. In DNA form, the CDR3 reads TGTGCCAGCAGCCAAAGCGGGGGGCTATTCTACGAGCAGTACTTC. Its translation: CASSQSGGLFYEQYF.